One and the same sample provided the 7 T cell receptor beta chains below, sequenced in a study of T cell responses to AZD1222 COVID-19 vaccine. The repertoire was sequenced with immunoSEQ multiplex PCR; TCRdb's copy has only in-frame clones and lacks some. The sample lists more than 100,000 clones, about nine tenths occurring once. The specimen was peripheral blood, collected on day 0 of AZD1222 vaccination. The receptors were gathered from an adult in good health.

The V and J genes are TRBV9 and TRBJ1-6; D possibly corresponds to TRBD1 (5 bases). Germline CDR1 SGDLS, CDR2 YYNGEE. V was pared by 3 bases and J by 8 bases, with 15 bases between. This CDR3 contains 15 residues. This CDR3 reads CASSDEGFSDSPLHF. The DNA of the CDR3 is TGTGCCAGCAGCGACGAGGGGTTTTCTGATTCACCCCTCCACTTT. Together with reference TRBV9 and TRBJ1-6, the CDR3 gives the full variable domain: DSGVTQTPKHLITATGQRVTLRCSPRSGDLSVYWYQQSLDQGLQFLIQYYNGEERAKGNILERFSAQQFPDLHSELNLSSLELGDSALYFCASSDEGFSDSPLHFGNGTRLTVT.

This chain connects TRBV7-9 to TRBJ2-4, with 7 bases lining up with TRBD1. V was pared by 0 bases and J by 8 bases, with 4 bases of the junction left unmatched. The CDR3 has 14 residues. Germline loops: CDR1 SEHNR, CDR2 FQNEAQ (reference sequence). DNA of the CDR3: TGTGCCAGCAGCTTAGCGACAGGGTTGCACATTCAGTACTTC. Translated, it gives CASSLATGLHIQYF.

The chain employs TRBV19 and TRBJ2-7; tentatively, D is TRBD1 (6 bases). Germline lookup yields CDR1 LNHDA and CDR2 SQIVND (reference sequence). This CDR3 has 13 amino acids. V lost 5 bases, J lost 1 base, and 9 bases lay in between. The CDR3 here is CASSVQGSYEQYF. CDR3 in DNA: TGTGCCAGTAGTGTCCAGGGGTCCTACGAGCAGTACTTC. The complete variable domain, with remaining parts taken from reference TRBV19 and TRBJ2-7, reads DGGITQSPKYLFRKEGQNVTLSCEQNLNHDAMYWYRQDPGQGLRLIYYSQIVNDFQKGDIAEGYSVSREKKESFPLTVTSAQKNPTAFYLCASSVQGSYEQYFGPGTRLTVT.

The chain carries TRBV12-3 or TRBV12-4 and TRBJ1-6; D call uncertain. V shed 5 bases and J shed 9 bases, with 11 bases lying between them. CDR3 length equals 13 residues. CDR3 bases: TGTGCCAGCAGTATCCACATGGTTTCACCCCTCCACTTT. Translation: CASSIHMVSPLHF.

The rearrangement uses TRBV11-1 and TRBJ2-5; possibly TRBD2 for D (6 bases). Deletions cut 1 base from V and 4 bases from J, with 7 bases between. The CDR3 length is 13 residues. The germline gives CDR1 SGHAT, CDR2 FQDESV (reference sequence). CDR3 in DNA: TGTGCCAGCAGCTTAGGGGAGGCAGAGACCCAGTACTTC. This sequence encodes CASSLGEAETQYF.

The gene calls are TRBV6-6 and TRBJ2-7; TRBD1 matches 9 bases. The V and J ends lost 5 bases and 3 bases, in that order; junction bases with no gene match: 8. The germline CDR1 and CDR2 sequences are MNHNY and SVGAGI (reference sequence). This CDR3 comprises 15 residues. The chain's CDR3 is CASSIGWTGVYEQYF. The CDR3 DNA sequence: TGTGCCAGCAGTATAGGGTGGACAGGGGTCTACGAGCAGTACTTC.

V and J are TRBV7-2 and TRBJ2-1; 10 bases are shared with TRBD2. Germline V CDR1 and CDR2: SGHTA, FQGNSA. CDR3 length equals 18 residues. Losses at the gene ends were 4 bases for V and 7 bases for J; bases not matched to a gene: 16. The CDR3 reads CASSSSPRSLAGVNEQFF. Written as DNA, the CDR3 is TGTGCCAGCAGCTCTAGCCCCCGTAGTCTAGCGGGGGTGAATGAGCAGTTCTTC.